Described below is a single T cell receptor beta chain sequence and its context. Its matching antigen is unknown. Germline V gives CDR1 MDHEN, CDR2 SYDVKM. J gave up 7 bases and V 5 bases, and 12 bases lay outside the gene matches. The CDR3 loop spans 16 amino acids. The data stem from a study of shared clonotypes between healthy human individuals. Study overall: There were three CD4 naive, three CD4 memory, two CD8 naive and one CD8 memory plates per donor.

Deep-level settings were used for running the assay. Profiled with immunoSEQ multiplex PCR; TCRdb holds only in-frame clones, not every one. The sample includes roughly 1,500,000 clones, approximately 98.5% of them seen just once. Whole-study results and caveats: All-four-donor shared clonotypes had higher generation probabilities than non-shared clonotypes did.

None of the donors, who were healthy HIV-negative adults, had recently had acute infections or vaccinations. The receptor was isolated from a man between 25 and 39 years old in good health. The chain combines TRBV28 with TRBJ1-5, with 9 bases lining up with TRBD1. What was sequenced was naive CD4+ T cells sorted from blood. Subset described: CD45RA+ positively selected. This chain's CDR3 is CASSPRVTGGWQPQHF. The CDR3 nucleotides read TGTGCCAGCAGTCCGAGGGTAACAGGGGGCTGGCAGCCCCAGCATTTT.